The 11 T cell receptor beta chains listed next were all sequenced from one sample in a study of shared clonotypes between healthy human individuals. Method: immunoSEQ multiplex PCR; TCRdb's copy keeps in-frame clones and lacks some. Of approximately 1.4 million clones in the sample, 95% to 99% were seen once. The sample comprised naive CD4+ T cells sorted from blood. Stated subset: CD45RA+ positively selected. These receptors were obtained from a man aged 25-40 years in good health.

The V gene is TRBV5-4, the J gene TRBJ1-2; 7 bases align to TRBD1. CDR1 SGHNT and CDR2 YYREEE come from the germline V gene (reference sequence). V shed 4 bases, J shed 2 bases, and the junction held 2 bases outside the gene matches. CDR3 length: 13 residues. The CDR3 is CASSTGQNYGYTF. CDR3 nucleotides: TGTGCCAGCAGCACGGGACAGAACTATGGCTACACCTTC.

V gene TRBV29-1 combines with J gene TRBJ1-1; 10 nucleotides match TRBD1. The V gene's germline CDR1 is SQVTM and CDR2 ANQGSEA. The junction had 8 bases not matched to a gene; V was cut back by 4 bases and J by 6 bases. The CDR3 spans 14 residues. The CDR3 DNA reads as TGCAGCGTTGGGCCGGGACAGGGGAGACCTGAAGCTTTCTTT. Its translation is CSVGPGQGRPEAFF.

CDR3 in DNA: TGCGCCAGCAGCTTGTCAGGAGACGTCTATGGCTACACCTTC. It translates to CASSLSGDVYGYTF. The V gene is TRBV5-1, the J gene TRBJ1-2; D gene ambiguous. The germline CDR1 and CDR2 sequences are SGHRS and YFSETQ. The CDR3 extends over 14 amino acids. V lost 1 base, J lost 4 bases, and 11 bases lay in between.

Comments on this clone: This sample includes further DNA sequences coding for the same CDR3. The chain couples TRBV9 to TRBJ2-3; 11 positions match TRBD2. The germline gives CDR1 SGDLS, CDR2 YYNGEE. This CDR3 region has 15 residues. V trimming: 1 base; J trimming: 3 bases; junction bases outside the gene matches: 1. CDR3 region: CASSVWTSGTDTQYF. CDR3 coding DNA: TGTGCCAGCAGCGTATGGACTAGCGGGACAGATACGCAGTATTTT. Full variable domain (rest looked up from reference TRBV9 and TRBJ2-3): DSGVTQTPKHLITATGQRVTLRCSPRSGDLSVYWYQQSLDQGLQFLIQYYNGEERAKGNILERFSAQQFPDLHSELNLSSLELGDSALYFCASSVWTSGTDTQYFGPGTRLTVL.

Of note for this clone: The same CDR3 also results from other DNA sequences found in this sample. The CDR3 region has the DNA TGTGCCAGCTCACCACCGCCAGGGTCCTACGAGCAGTACTTC. This translates into CASSPPPGSYEQYF. The chain recombines TRBV18 with TRBJ2-7; tentative D call: TRBD1 (5 bases). The V end was cut by 0 bases, the J end by 1 base, with 7 bases between. CDR1 KGHSH and CDR2 LQKENI come from the germline V gene. The length of the CDR3 is 14 residues.

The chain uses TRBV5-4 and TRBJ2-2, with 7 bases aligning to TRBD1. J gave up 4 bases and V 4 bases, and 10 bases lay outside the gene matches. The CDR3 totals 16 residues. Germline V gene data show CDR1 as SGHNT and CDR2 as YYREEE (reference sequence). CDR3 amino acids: CASSVVAGGTTGELFF. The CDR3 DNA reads TGTGCCAGCAGCGTAGTGGCAGGGGGTACCACCGGGGAGCTGTTTTTT.

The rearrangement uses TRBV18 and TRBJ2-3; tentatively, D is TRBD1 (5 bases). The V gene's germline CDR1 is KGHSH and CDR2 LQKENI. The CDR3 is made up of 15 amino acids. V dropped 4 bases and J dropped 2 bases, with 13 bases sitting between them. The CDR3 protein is CASSLPGSPTDTQYF. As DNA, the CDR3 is TGTGCCAGCTCACTCCCAGGGTCCCCCACAGATACGCAGTATTTT.

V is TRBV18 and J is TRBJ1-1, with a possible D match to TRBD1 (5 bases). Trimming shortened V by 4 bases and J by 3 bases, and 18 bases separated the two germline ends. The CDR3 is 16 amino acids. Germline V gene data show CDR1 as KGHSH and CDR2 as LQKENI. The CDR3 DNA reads TGTGCCAGCTCACACAAACCAGGAGGGGTGGACACTGAAGCTTTCTTT. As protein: CASSHKPGGVDTEAFF.

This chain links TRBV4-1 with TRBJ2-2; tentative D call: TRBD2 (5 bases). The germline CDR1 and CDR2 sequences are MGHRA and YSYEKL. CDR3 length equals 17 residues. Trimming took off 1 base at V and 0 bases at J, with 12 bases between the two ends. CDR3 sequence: CASSQGMRAANTGELFF. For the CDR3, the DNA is TGCGCCAGCAGCCAAGGTATGAGGGCGGCGAACACCGGGGAGCTGTTTTTT.

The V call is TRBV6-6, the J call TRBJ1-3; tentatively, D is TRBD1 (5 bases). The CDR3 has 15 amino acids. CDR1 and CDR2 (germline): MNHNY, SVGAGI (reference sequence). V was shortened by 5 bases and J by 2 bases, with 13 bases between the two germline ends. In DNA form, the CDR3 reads TGTGCCAGCAGTGGCCCGGGGGGTGCTGGAAACACCATATATTTT. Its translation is CASSGPGGAGNTIYF.

The CDR3 region is CASSYSDGYNEQFF. DNA of the CDR3: TGTGCCAGCAGTTATAGTGATGGCTACAATGAGCAGTTCTTC. The V call is TRBV6-5, the J call TRBJ2-1; the D is unclear. CDR1 and CDR2 from the germline V gene are MNHEY and SVGAGI. V lost 3 bases, J lost 3 bases, and 9 bases lay in between. The CDR3 has 14 residues.